These T cell receptor beta chains were read from a single sample in a study of cytomegalovirus exposure and HLA in healthy donors. Sequencing was performed with immunoSEQ multiplex PCR; in TCRdb, only in-frame clones are kept and a portion is missing. The sample holds roughly 230,000 clones, around 90% seen once. Sequencing input: PBMCs. Every receptor here comes from a girl aged 2 to 10 in good health and CMV-seronegative. The CDR3 runs from the conserved cysteine through the conserved F or W. D genes are given only for firm matches. Clone size is shown for a subset of rows, as once, few, many or a class of expanded clone.

v_call,d_call,j_call,clone_size,cdr3_nt,cdr3_aa
TRBV27,-,TRBJ2-5,-,TGTGCCAGCAGTCCCCGCATCGGTGGCGGGCCGGAGACCCAGTACTTC,CASSPRIGGGPETQYF
TRBV5-1,TRBD1,TRBJ2-7,-,TGCGCCAGCAGCTTGTCCACAGGGGGCGGCGAGCAGTACTTC,CASSLSTGGGEQYF
TRBV30,-,TRBJ2-1,-,TGTGCCTGGAGCAGAGGCAGCTTCCGGGAGCAGTTCTTC,CAWSRGSFREQFF
TRBV27,TRBD1,TRBJ1-5,-,TGTGCCAGCAGTTTTGGACAGGGAAACCAGCCCCAGCATTTT,CASSFGQGNQPQHF
TRBV5-1,TRBD2,TRBJ2-3,-,TGCGCCAGCAGCATAGCGGGAGGGCTGGGAGATACGCAGTATTTT,CASSIAGGLGDTQYF
TRBV2,TRBD1,TRBJ2-7,-,TGTGCCAGCAAGGCCGGACAGGGTACGGGCTACGAGCAGTACTTC,CASKAGQGTGYEQYF
TRBV7-3,TRBD1,TRBJ1-5,-,TGTGCCAGCAGCTTCCCGAAAACAGCGGGACAGGACGGGGTGACAAATCAGCCCCAGCATTTT,CASSFPKTAGQDGVTNQPQHF
TRBV5-1,-,TRBJ1-2,-,TGCGCCAGCAGCTTGGCGGGAGACTATGGCTACACCTTC,CASSLAGDYGYTF
TRBV10-1,TRBD2,TRBJ2-7,-,TGCGCCAGCAGTGAGGGAAAAGGCGGGGGGAGGAACGAGCAGTACTTC,CASSEGKGGGRNEQYF
TRBV6-6,TRBD1,TRBJ2-7,-,TGTGCCAGCAGTCATAAGAGGGACAGGACCTCCTACGAGCAGTACTTC,CASSHKRDRTSYEQYF
TRBV30,-,TRBJ2-2,-,TGTGCCTGGAGAAAAGGGGCCGGGGAGCTGTTTTTT,CAWRKGAGELFF
TRBV7-2,-,TRBJ1-1,-,TGTGCCAGCAGCCCCAGGGCTGAAGCTTTCTTT,CASSPRAEAFF
TRBV27,-,TRBJ1-1,-,TGTGCCAGCATTTCGGTGAACACTGAAGCTTTCTTT,CASISVNTEAFF
TRBV5-1,-,TRBJ2-7,-,TGCGCCAGCAGCTTGGCAGTCACCTACGAGCAGTACTTC,CASSLAVTYEQYF
TRBV19,TRBD1,TRBJ2-7,-,TGTGCCAGTAGTTCGGGACAGGGGGCCGGTGAGCAGTACTTC,CASSSGQGAGEQYF
TRBV10-3,TRBD1,TRBJ1-4,-,TGTGCCACCGGGACAGGGGGCGGTGAAAAACTGTTTTTT,CATGTGGGEKLFF
TRBV19,TRBD1,TRBJ1-1,-,TGTGCCAGTAGTATAGTTCCGGGACAGATTTCTAACTCCCCGAGTTACACTGAAGCTTTCTTT,CASSIVPGQISNSPSYTEAFF
TRBV4-1,TRBD1,TRBJ1-2,-,TGCGCCAGCAGCCAAGGGACAGGGGGCTATGGCTACACCTTC,CASSQGTGGYGYTF
TRBV5-1,-,TRBJ1-1,-,TGCGCCAGCAGCGCTGACACAACAACGCAAGCTTTCTTT,CASSADTTTQAFF
TRBV7-9,TRBD2,TRBJ2-7,-,TGTGCCAGCAGCTTAGGAACTAGCGGGACGAACCCCTACGAGCAGTACTTC,CASSLGTSGTNPYEQYF
TRBV2,TRBD1,TRBJ1-1,few,TGTGCCAGCAGGAACAGGGGGCCGAACACTGAAGCTTTCTTT,CASRNRGPNTEAFF
TRBV7-2,TRBD2,TRBJ2-1,-,TGTGCCAGCAGCCCGACGGGAGCGGGAGGTCCTTTAGATGAGCAGTTCTTC,CASSPTGAGGPLDEQFF